This T cell receptor beta chain is from a study of shared clonotypes between healthy human individuals. This CDR3 region has 16 residues. The ends were cut back, 5 bases at V and 7 bases at J, with 24 bases in the middle. Per germline, CDR1 SGHTA and CDR2 FQGNSA. Naive CD8 cells, CD45RO-negative and positively selected for CCR7, excluded terminally differentiated effector memory CD45RA+ cells. The repertoire was sequenced with immunoSEQ multiplex PCR; TCRdb's copy has only in-frame clones and lacks some. The sample lists millions of clones; more than 85% were seen once. The gene calls are TRBV7-2 and TRBJ2-7; tentative D call: TRBD2 (5 bases). The sequencing sample was made of naive CD8+ T cells from PBMCs. This clonotype was sampled from a young man in good health. Some clones in this sample may be carry-over from other donors' samples. The CDR3 sequence: CASSAADEGGAREQYF. CDR3 DNA sequence: TGTGCCAGCAGCGCCGCAGACGAAGGAGGAGCAAGGGAGCAGTACTTC.